These 25 T cell receptor beta chains share one sample of origin, sequenced in a study of blood T cells in healthy people across ages. The second PCR ran roughly 7 to 12 cycles with a sample-barcoded 5' primer and J-beta primers. TCRdb independently ran MiXCR on the 5' RACE reads; one entry per CDR3 protein. This table has hundreds of thousands of distinct CDR3 sequences, 58% appearing once. The sequenced sample consisted of blood. The receptors stem from a young man in good health.

The chain carries TRBV18 and TRBJ2-5, with 7 positions matching TRBD1. This CDR3 has 16 amino acids. CDR1 and CDR2 from the germline V gene are KGHSH and LQKENI. The trim removed 4 bases at V and 5 bases at J, leaving 13 bases unmatched. CDR3 sequence (DNA): TGTGCCAGCTCACACACCGGGACAGCCTTGCTCGAGACCCAGTACTTC. The encoded protein is CASSHTGTALLETQYF.

The chain is built from TRBV20-1 and TRBJ2-7; D possibly uses TRBD1 or TRBD2 (7 bases each). Trimming shortened V by 5 bases and J by 5 bases, and 16 bases separated the two germline ends. Germline-derived CDR1 and CDR2 are DFQATT and SNEGSKA (reference sequence). The CDR3 has 13 residues. The CDR3 bases are TGCAGTGCTTCCCGGGGAGGGGGCAACGAGCAGTACTTC. As protein: CSASRGGGNEQYF.

The chain links TRBV20-1 to TRBJ2-4; possible D gene TRBD2, 5 bases. The J call may be faulty, since TRBJ2-7 better matches the DNA end. The CDR3 sequence is 11 residues long. Germline V gene lookup returns CDR1 DFQATT and CDR2 SNEGSKA (reference sequence). The CDR3 protein is CSASWGVEQYF. Here the CDR3 DNA reads TGCAGTGCTAGTTGGGGAGTCGAGCAGTACTTC.

J is TRBJ2-5 and V is TRBV15; perhaps TRBD2 as D (7 bases). Trimming removed 4 bases at V and 1 base at J, with 16 bases between. Germline V gene sequence: CDR1 LNHNV, CDR2 YYDKDF (reference sequence). The CDR3 spans 16 residues. CDR3 bases: TGTGCCACCAGCATACTGTGGGGGGGCCCCCAAGAGACCCAGTACTTC. It is translated as CATSILWGGPQETQYF.

This clonotype was observed a few times. The chain joins TRBV6-5 to TRBJ2-5, with D hard to call. The CDR3 spans 15 residues. V dropped 2 bases and J dropped 5 bases, with 15 bases sitting between them. From germline, CDR1 is MNHEY and CDR2 SVGAGI. CDR3 protein: CASSYVQVSTETQYF. CDR3 in DNA: TGTGCCAGCAGTTACGTTCAGGTCTCGACGGAGACCCAGTACTTC.

The rearrangement links TRBV7-9 to TRBJ2-1; 8 bases agree with TRBD2. This CDR3 has 16 amino acids. Germline V gene lookup returns CDR1 SEHNR and CDR2 FQNEAQ (reference sequence). The trim removed 1 base at V and 6 bases at J, leaving 8 bases unmatched. The CDR3 here is CASSLGSNSGANEQFF. In DNA form, the CDR3 reads TGTGCCAGCAGCTTAGGCTCCAATAGCGGGGCCAATGAGCAGTTCTTC.

CDR3 loop: CASSLYLAYEQYF. In DNA, the CDR3 is TGTGCCAGCAGTTTATATCTGGCCTACGAGCAGTACTTC. The gene calls are TRBV27 and TRBJ2-7; D is ambiguous. Germline assignment: CDR1 MNHEY and CDR2 SMNVEV (reference sequence). The CDR3 is 13 residues long. Trimming removed 1 base from V and 2 bases from J, with 6 bases in between.

The rearrangement joins TRBV12-5 to TRBJ1-5; TRBD1 might be the D (6 bases). The V gene lost 6 bases and the J gene lost 6 bases, with 21 bases spanning the gap. This CDR3 region has 16 residues. CDR1 is LGHNT and CDR2 is FRNRAP in the germline V gene. CDR3 DNA: TGTGCTAGTGGATACGAGACAGGCCTTTGGGGTCAGCCCCAGCATTTT. It is translated as CASGYETGLWGQPQHF.

Only a few counts were recorded for this clonotype. This sequence joins TRBV7-2 and TRBJ2-1; 8 bases line up with TRBD1. From germline, CDR1 is SGHTA and CDR2 FQGNSA. The ends lost 3 bases at V and 8 bases at J; junction bases unmatched: 3. The CDR3 runs 13 residues. The CDR3, as DNA: TGTGCCAGCAGCTTTAACAGGGGGGATGAGCAGTTCTTC. Translated: CASSFNRGDEQFF.

This chain connects TRBV4-3 to TRBJ2-1; D possibly matches TRBD1 or TRBD2 (5 bases each). Trimming removed 0 bases from V and 9 bases from J, with 21 bases in between. This CDR3 has 17 residues. CDR1 is LGHNA and CDR2 is YSLEER in the germline V gene. CDR3 bases: TGCGCCAGCAGCCAAGAAAGCGGCGGGCCAGGGTCTTTTGAGCAGTTCTTC. This gives the protein CASSQESGGPGSFEQFF.

This clonotype has only a few counts. The chain joins TRBV28 to TRBJ2-7; 7 positions agree with TRBD1. J was trimmed by 2 bases and V by 4 bases; bases with no gene match: 8. CDR1 and CDR2 from the germline V gene are MDHEN and SYDVKM. CDR3 length: 15 residues. CDR3 sequence: CASSSPAQGAYEQYF. CDR3 nucleotide sequence: TGTGCCAGCAGTTCCCCGGCGCAGGGGGCCTACGAGCAGTACTTC.

The chain employs TRBV7-2 and TRBJ2-6; D is undetermined. This CDR3 comprises 15 residues. With 9 bases removed from V and 0 bases from J, the gap between germline ends came to 12 bases. The germline V gene encodes CDR1 SGHTA and CDR2 FQGNSA. Written as DNA, the CDR3 is TGTGCCAGTAGTTACCGACGCTCTGGGGCCAACGTCCTGACTTTC. It encodes CASSYRRSGANVLTF.

The chain joins TRBV20-1 to TRBJ2-5, with a tentative D call TRBD2 (5 bases). The CDR3 totals 14 residues. Germline V CDR1 and CDR2: DFQATT, SNEGSKA (reference sequence). Between the trimmed V and J ends, which lost 6 bases and 1 base, there was a span of 15 bases. CDR3 protein: CSATGVGSQETQYF. The CDR3 DNA is TGCAGTGCGACCGGAGTGGGGAGCCAAGAGACCCAGTACTTC.

This rearrangement joins TRBV20-1 to TRBJ2-5, with D maybe TRBD2 (6 bases). Germline loops: CDR1 DFQATT, CDR2 SNEGSKA (reference sequence). V lost 5 bases and J lost 11, with 24 bases in between. The CDR3 runs to 14 residues. The CDR3 nucleotides read TGCAGTGCTCTCCGGGACTCAATATACAATGAGCAGTACTTC. This encodes CSALRDSIYNEQYF.

The chain employs TRBV30 and TRBJ1-2; D remains ambiguous. Between the trimmed V and J ends, which lost 0 bases and 4 bases, there was a span of 12 bases. Germline assignment: CDR1 GTSNPN and CDR2 SVGIG (reference sequence). The CDR3 spans 14 residues. The CDR3 sequence: CAWSVVTIGYGYTF. The CDR3 DNA is TGTGCCTGGAGTGTCGTCACAATCGGCTATGGCTACACCTTC.

The V and J genes are TRBV7-2 and TRBJ2-3, with D perhaps matching TRBD2 (5 bases). The CDR3 is 14 amino acids. Trimming took 4 bases from V and 4 from J, leaving 12 bases between them. Per germline, CDR1 SGHTA and CDR2 FQGNSA. CDR3 DNA: TGTGCCAGCAGCTCAAGAACGGGATCAGATACGCAGTATTTT. Protein sequence: CASSSRTGSDTQYF.

About this clonotype: Relative to the germline gene, one junction end is altered; a read error may explain this. The CDR3 sequence is CARTGARDSTQETQYF. Written as DNA, the CDR3 is TGCGCCAGGACGGGAGCACGCGATAGTACTCAAGAGACTCAGTACTTC. V is TRBV4-3 and J is TRBJ2-5; D may be TRBD2 (6 bases). Germline loops: CDR1 LGHNA, CDR2 YSLEER. CDR3 length: 16 amino acids.

V and J are TRBV6-5 and TRBJ1-2; D possibly corresponds to TRBD1 (5 bases). Germline lookup yields CDR1 MNHEY and CDR2 SVGAGI. The V and J ends lost 5 bases and 7 bases respectively, with 11 bases between them. The CDR3 runs 12 residues. The CDR3 here is CASSPGARGYTF. DNA of the CDR3: TGTGCCAGCAGTCCCGGGGCACGTGGCTACACCTTC.

CDR3 coding DNA: TGTGCCAGCAGTCACGAATTATTAGCGGGAGTAAACATTCAGTACTTC. Residues: CASSHELLAGVNIQYF. The chain carries TRBV28 and TRBJ2-4, with TRBD2 identical over 9 bases. From germline, CDR1 is MDHEN and CDR2 SYDVKM. After removal of 5 bases from V and 6 bases from J, the junction contained 11 bases not matched to a gene. The CDR3 is 16 amino acids.

The chain is built from TRBV29-1 and TRBJ2-3; 12 nucleotides align to TRBD2. Germline CDR1 is SQVTM and CDR2 is ANQGSEA. CDR3 length: 14 amino acids. V lost 3 bases to trimming and J lost 3 bases; unmatched junction nucleotides: 1. CDR3 amino acids: CSVETSGSTDTQYF. The DNA of the CDR3 is TGCAGCGTTGAGACTAGCGGGAGTACAGATACGCAGTATTTT.

This chain connects TRBV2 to TRBJ2-7, with 10 bases aligning to TRBD2. Germline trimming cut 6 bases from V and 3 bases from J; bases unmatched to any gene: 8. The length of the CDR3 is 15 residues. CDR1 is SNHLY and CDR2 is FYNNEI in the germline V gene. The CDR3 region has the DNA TGTGCCAGCAGAGGGGGGGGGACTAGCGTCTACGAGCAGTACTTC. Amino acid sequence: CASRGGGTSVYEQYF.

This clonotype was found many times. The chain employs TRBV27 and TRBJ2-7, with D possibly being TRBD1 (5 bases). Germline V gene data show CDR1 as MNHEY and CDR2 as SMNVEV (reference sequence). The CDR3 runs to 13 residues. Trimming cost V 6 bases and J 2 bases, with 11 bases left between them. The chain's CDR3 is CASRMTATYEQYF. For the CDR3, the DNA is TGTGCCAGCAGAATGACAGCGACCTACGAGCAGTACTTC.

V usage is TRBV7-2 and J usage is TRBJ1-1; D is unclear. The CDR3 loop spans 12 amino acids. The V end lost 3 bases, the J end lost 11 bases, and 13 bases lay between the germline ends. CDR1 is SGHTA, CDR2 FQGNSA, per germline. The CDR3 nucleotides read TGTGCCAGCAGCTTGGAGATTGGTACGGCTTTCTTT. Residues: CASSLEIGTAFF.

In its sample, this clonotype was seen a few times. The chain links TRBV12-3 or TRBV12-4 to TRBJ1-2; a weak D match, TRBD1 (5 bases). The CDR3 contains 11 residues. Trimming took 7 bases from V and 7 from J, leaving 10 bases between them. CDR3 nucleotide sequence: TGTGCCAGCAACGTGGGACTTGGCTACACCTTC. Encoded protein: CASNVGLGYTF.

CDR3 coding DNA: TGCAGTGCATCCCGGGGACGGAGCTCCTACGAGCAGTACTTC. Its protein product is CSASRGRSSYEQYF. The rearrangement links TRBV20-1 to TRBJ2-7; D tentatively reads TRBD1 or TRBD2 (5 bases each). The CDR3 has 14 amino acids. Per germline, CDR1 DFQATT and CDR2 SNEGSKA (reference sequence). The V end was cut by 6 bases, the J end by 0 bases, with 15 bases between.